The 20 T cell receptor beta chains listed next were all sequenced from one sample in a study of response to subunit inactivated influenza vaccine. Using its own MiXCR run on the RT-PCR reads, TCRdb lists one record per CDR3 protein. Counted here are 450,000 to 700,000 distinct CDR3 sequences, approximately 15% occurring once; the ten biggest clones make up around 10%. Specimen: PBMCs from blood, collected 11 to 12 days after vaccination. The receptors derive from a man aged 45 to 65 who received an inactivated influenza vaccine.

This clonotype was seen a handful of times. The chain carries TRBV7-9 and TRBJ1-2; 8 nucleotides agree with TRBD1. The CDR3 runs to 15 residues. V trimming: 1 base; J trimming: 7 bases; junction bases outside the gene matches: 8. The germline V gene encodes CDR1 SEHNR and CDR2 FQNEAQ (reference sequence). In nucleotides, the CDR3 is TGTGCCAGCAGCTTAGTAGCTTTGGACAGGGCTGGCTACACCTTC. Protein product: CASSLVALDRAGYTF.

This clonotype was seen only a few times. V usage is TRBV7-8 and J usage is TRBJ2-3; tentative D call: TRBD2 (5 bases). This CDR3 has 15 amino acids. V gave up 1 base and J gave up 2 bases, with 10 bases separating them. CDR1 and CDR2 (germline): SGHVS, FQNEAQ. The CDR3, as DNA: TGTGCCAGCAGCTTAGGCGGGCGACTCACAGATACGCAGTATTTT. Encoded protein: CASSLGGRLTDTQYF.

J is TRBJ2-1 and V is TRBV12-5; tentatively, D is TRBD1 (6 bases). The CDR3 is 11 residues long. V was clipped by 6 bases and J by 13 bases, with 13 bases between them. Germline V lookup: CDR1 LGHNT, CDR2 FRNRAP. The CDR3 region has the DNA TGTGCTAGTGGGATGGGACAAAACCAGTTCTTC. Residues: CASGMGQNQFF.

A few counts support this clonotype. The chain has TRBV24-1 and TRBJ2-5, with TRBD1 matching over 7 bases. The CDR3 length is 12 residues. The junction had 1 base not matched to a gene; V was cut back by 10 bases and J by 0 bases. Per the germline V gene, CDR1 is KGHDR and CDR2 is SFDVKD. CDR3 in amino acids: CATQGYQETQYF. As DNA, the CDR3 is TGTGCCACACAGGGGTACCAAGAGACCCAGTACTTC.

The chain has TRBV13 and TRBJ2-2; TRBD2 matches 10 bases. The CDR3 runs 16 residues. J was trimmed by 4 bases and V by 2 bases; bases with no gene match: 4. Germline-derived CDR1 and CDR2 are PRHDT and FYEKMQ (reference sequence). The CDR3 DNA sequence: TGTGCCAGCAGCTTACTAGCGGGAGTTGGCACCGGGGAGCTGTTTTTT. This translates into CASSLLAGVGTGELFF. The full variable domain, in which reference TRBV13 and TRBJ2-2 provide the parts outside the CDR3, is AAGVIQSPRHLIKEKRETATLKCYPIPRHDTVYWYQQGPGQDPQFLISFYEKMQSDKGSIPDRFSAQQFSDYHSELNMSSLELGDSALYFCASSLLAGVGTGELFFGEGSRLTVL.

This clonotype was counted between two and nine times. This chain joins TRBV5-1 and TRBJ1-5; a weak D match, TRBD1 (6 bases). V dropped 0 bases and J dropped 2 bases, with 18 bases sitting between them. Germline CDR1 reads SGHRS; CDR2 reads YFSETQ. This CDR3 is built from 18 residues. The CDR3 DNA follows: TGCGCCAGCAGCTTGGCTCCGGGGGTACAGGGCGGCAATCAGCCCCAGCATTTT. Its translation is CASSLAPGVQGGNQPQHF.

The chain couples TRBV6-1 to TRBJ2-7; D unresolved. Germline CDR1 reads MNHNS; CDR2 reads SASEGT. The V end lost 4 bases, the J end lost 0 bases, and 13 bases lay between the germline ends. The CDR3 runs 15 residues. In nucleotides, the CDR3 is TGTGCCAGCAGTGCCCTGGCGGTTCCCTCCTACGAGCAGTACTTC. Protein product: CASSALAVPSYEQYF.

This chain joins TRBV5-1 and TRBJ2-7, with 9 bases that match TRBD1. Trimming cost V 7 bases and J 6 bases; bases outside gene matches: 2. The CDR3 is made up of 11 amino acids. CDR1 SGHRS and CDR2 YFSETQ come from the germline V gene. In DNA, the CDR3 is TGCGCCAGCGGACAGGGGTTCGAGCAGTACTTC. Translating gives CASGQGFEQYF.

V gene TRBV7-2 combines with J gene TRBJ1-1, with D possibly being TRBD1 (6 bases). Trimming left V 0 bases short and J 4 bases short, with 15 bases between. Germline V CDR1 and CDR2: SGHTA, FQGNSA. The CDR3 is 16 residues long. The CDR3 is CASSLANRVLGTEAFF. The CDR3 nucleotides are TGTGCCAGCAGCTTAGCCAACAGGGTTTTGGGCACTGAAGCTTTCTTT.

This clonotype was detected only a few times. V usage is TRBV4-2 and J usage is TRBJ1-1, with 7 nucleotides matching TRBD1. With 2 bases clipped from V and 1 base from J, the junction kept 1 base outside the gene matches. The germline V gene has CDR1 LGHNA and CDR2 YNFKEQ. The CDR3 runs to 14 residues. The CDR3 loop reads CASSQRQGNTEAFF. As DNA, the CDR3 is TGTGCCAGCAGCCAAAGACAGGGGAACACTGAAGCTTTCTTT.

This clonotype was found a few times. The CDR3 bases are TGTGCCACCAGCAGTAACAGGGGGAATCAGCCCCAGCATTTT. It encodes CATSSNRGNQPQHF. The rearrangement uses TRBV15 and TRBJ1-5; 8 bases align to TRBD1. J was trimmed by 4 bases and V by 3 bases; bases with no gene match: 2. CDR1 and CDR2 (germline): LNHNV, YYDKDF (reference sequence). The length of the CDR3 is 14 residues.

The chain joins TRBV24-1 to TRBJ2-3, with no clear D. The CDR3 is 12 residues long. V lost 4 bases to trimming and J lost 5 bases, with 6 bases between them. CDR1 KGHDR and CDR2 SFDVKD come from the germline V gene. CDR3 sequence: CATSETRDTQYF. The CDR3 nucleotides are TGTGCCACCAGTGAGACCAGAGATACGCAGTATTTT.

This clonotype showed up just a few times. J is TRBJ2-3 and V is TRBV20-1, with a weak D call TRBD2 (6 bases). This CDR3 region has 15 residues. Germline V gene sequence: CDR1 DFQATT, CDR2 SNEGSKA (reference sequence). Deletions cut 6 bases from V and 0 bases from J, with 16 bases between. CDR3 loop: CSAEGGPGSTDTQYF. The CDR3 DNA reads TGCAGTGCGGAAGGAGGGCCGGGGAGCACAGATACGCAGTATTTT.

The rearrangement uses TRBV2 and TRBJ2-7; TRBD2 matches 11 bases. The CDR3 is 16 amino acids. V shed 6 bases, J shed 1 base, and the junction held 8 bases outside the gene matches. Germline CDR1 and CDR2: SNHLY and FYNNEI. The CDR3 sequence is CASRASLAGGSYEQYF. The CDR3 DNA is TGTGCCAGCAGGGCATCTCTAGCGGGAGGATCCTACGAGCAGTACTTC.

The CDR3 region is CSASGRELPYNEQFF. The CDR3 DNA reads TGCAGTGCTAGTGGGAGGGAGCTCCCCTACAATGAGCAGTTCTTC. The chain links TRBV20-1 to TRBJ2-1, with 7 bases fitting TRBD2. The CDR3 is 15 amino acids. Germline values: CDR1 DFQATT, CDR2 SNEGSKA (reference sequence). The trim removed 3 bases at V and 2 bases at J, leaving 7 bases unmatched.

J is TRBJ2-1 and V is TRBV7-6; D perhaps matches TRBD1 (5 bases). Per germline, CDR1 SGHVS and CDR2 FNYEAQ. Trimming cost V 7 bases and J 0 bases, with 19 bases left between them. The CDR3 sequence is 17 residues long. This CDR3 reads CASTTWGRQYSYNEQFF. The CDR3 DNA reads as TGTGCCAGCACCACGTGGGGCAGACAATACTCCTACAATGAGCAGTTCTTC.

The chain couples TRBV10-1 to TRBJ1-1; D possibly corresponds to TRBD1 (6 bases). V lost 6 bases and J lost 2, with 10 bases in between. CDR1 is WNHNN, CDR2 SYGVQD, per germline (reference sequence). The CDR3 totals 13 residues. As DNA, the CDR3 is TGCGCCAGCAGAAAGGGACACAACACTGAAGCTTTCTTT. This gives the protein CASRKGHNTEAFF.

J is TRBJ2-3 and V is TRBV3-1; D perhaps matches TRBD2 (7 bases). The CDR3 consists of 16 residues. The germline gives CDR1 LGHDT, CDR2 YNNKEL (reference sequence). V was pared by 1 base and J by 3 bases, with 14 bases between. DNA of the CDR3: TGTGCCAGCAGCCAAGTCTCGGGGGGCTTAACAGATACGCAGTATTTT. Translating it yields CASSQVSGGLTDTQYF.

This clonotype has at least ten counts. V usage is TRBV5-1 and J usage is TRBJ1-2, with 9 bases aligning to TRBD1. This CDR3 is 15 amino acids long. Germline trimming cut 4 bases from V and 5 bases from J; bases unmatched to any gene: 9. Germline lookup yields CDR1 SGHRS and CDR2 YFSETQ. The CDR3 DNA reads as TGCGCCAGCAGCGAAACAGGGGGCGCTGGATATGGCTACACCTTC. This codes for CASSETGGAGYGYTF.

The table lists this clonotype with a few counts. The rearrangement links TRBV3-1 to TRBJ2-7, with D uncertain. The germline V gene has CDR1 LGHDT and CDR2 YNNKEL (reference sequence). This CDR3 spans 14 amino acids. Trimming removed 2 bases at V and 1 base at J, with 9 bases between. The CDR3 spells CASSQFSGSYEQYF. The CDR3 DNA is TGTGCCAGCAGCCAATTTTCCGGATCCTACGAGCAGTACTTC.